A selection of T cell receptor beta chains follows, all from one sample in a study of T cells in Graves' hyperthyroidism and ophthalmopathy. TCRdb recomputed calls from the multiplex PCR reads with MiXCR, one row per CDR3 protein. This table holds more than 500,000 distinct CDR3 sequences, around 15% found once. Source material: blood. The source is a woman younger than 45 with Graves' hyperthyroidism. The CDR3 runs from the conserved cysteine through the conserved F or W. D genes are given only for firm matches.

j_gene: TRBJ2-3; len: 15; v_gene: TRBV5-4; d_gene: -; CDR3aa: CASSRSGGLTDTQYF
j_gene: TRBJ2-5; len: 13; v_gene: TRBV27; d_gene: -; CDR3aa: CASSLGGARSQYF
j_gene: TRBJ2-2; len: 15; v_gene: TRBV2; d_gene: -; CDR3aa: CASSEAGAGTGELFF
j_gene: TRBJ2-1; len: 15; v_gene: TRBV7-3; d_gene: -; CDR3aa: CVSRSLATGYNEQFF
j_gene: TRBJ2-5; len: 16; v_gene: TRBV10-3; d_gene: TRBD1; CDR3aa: CAISNGPGQGRETQYF
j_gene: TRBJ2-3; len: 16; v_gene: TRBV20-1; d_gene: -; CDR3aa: CSATGSGETSTDTQYF
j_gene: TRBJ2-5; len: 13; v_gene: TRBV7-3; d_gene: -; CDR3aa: CASSFGLAETQYF
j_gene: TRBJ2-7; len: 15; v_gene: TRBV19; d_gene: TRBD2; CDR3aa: CASSIVAGGTSEQYF
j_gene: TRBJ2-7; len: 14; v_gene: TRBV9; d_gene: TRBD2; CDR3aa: CASSGRSGGYEQYF
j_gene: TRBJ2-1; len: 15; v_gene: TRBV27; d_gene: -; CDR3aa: CASSLRSAPPNEQFF
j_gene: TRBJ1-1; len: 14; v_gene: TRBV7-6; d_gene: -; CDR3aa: CASSSGGRVTEAFF
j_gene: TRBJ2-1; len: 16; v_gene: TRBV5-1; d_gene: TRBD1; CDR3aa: CASSLHRDRPTNEQFF
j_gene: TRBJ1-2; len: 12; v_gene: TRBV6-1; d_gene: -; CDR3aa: CASMPDSYGYTF
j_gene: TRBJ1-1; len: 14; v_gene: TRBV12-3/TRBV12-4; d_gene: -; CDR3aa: CASSFSRVVTEAFF
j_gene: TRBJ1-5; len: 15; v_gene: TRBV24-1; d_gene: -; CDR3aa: CATGYEQGRRQPQHF
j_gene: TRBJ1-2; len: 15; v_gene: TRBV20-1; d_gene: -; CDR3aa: CSASQQELVNYGYTF
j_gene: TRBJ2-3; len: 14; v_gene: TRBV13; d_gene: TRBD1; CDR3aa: CASLGQGRPDTQYF
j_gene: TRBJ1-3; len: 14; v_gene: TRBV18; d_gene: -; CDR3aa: CASSPDISGNTIYF
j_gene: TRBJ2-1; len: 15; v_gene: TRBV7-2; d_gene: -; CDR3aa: CASSLDRESSDEQFF
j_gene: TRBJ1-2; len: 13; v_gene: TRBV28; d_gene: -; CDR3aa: CASSPQGQDGYTF
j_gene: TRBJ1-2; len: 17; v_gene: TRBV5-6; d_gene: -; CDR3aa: CASSQLTRQVDGYGYTF
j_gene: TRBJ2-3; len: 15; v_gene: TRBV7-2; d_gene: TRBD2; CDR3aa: CASSSGRLAADTQYF
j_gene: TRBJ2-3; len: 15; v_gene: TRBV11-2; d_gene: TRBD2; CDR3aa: CASSQTGTTEDTQYF
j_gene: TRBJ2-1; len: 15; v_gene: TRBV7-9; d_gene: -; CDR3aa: CASSLEMTLYNEQFF
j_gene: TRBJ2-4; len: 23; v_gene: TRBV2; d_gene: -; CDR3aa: CASSIYAIGPGPQGRLAKNIQYF
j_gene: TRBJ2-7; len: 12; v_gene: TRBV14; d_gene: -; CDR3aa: CASSQDIGEQYF
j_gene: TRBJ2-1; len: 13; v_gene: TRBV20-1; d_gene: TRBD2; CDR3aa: CSAVSGSRHEQFF
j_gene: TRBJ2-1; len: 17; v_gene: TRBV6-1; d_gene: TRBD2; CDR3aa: CASREGVGLAGKNEQFF
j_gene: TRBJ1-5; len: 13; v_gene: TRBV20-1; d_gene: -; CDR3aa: CSASEQINQPQHF
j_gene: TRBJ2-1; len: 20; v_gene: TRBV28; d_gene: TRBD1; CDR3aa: CASSLAGTGSFVSSYNEQFF
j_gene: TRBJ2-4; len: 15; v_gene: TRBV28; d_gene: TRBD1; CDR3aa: CATGTGTRTKNIQYF
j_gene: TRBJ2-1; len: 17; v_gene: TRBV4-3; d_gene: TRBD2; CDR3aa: CASSQDLGGLANNEQFF
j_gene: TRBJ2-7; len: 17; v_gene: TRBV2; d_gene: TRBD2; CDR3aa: CASTGLAGVVTRGEQYF
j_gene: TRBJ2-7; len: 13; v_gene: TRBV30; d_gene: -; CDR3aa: CAWSVRASYEQYF
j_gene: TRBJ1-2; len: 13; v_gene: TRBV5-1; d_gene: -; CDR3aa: CASRTGTMDGYTF
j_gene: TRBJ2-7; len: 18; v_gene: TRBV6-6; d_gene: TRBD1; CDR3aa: CASSYAMGTGVSSYEQYF
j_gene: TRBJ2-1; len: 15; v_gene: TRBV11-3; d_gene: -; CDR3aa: CASSLEGTGGSEQFF
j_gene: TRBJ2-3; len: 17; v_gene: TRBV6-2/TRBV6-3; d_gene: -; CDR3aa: CASSYRLARGSTDTQYF
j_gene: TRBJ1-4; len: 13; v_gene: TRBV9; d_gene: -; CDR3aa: CASSARPNEKLFF
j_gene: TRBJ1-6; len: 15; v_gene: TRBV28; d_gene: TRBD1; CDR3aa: CASSRPRTGGSPLHF
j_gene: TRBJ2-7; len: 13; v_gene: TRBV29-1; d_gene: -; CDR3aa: CSVLTAGTYEQYF
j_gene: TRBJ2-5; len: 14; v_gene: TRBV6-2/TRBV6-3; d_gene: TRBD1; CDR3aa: CASSARTGGKTQYF
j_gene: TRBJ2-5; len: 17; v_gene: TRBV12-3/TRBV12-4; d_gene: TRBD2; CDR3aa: CASSPRTSGRYQETQYF
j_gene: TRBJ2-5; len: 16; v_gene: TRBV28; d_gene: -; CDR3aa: CASTPAGTLLQETQYF
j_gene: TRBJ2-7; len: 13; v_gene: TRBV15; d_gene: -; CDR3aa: CATSRDINREQYF
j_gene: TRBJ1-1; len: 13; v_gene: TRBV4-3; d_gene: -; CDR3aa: CASSQGGGSEAFF